This note documents a single TCR beta chain sequence. This sample also contains other DNA sequences that code for the same CDR3. TCRdb's table, derived via immunoSEQ multiplex PCR, lists solely in-frame clones and lacks some. The sample shows about 120,000 clones, 60% to 85% of them seen only once. The data originate from a study of blood T cell repertoires in COVID-19. The receptor was derived from a man in his 70s with acute or convalescent COVID-19. The sequencing input was peripheral blood.

The CDR3 DNA follows: TGTGCCAGCAGCCTTGGACTAGCGGCCTCCTACAATGAGCAGTTCTTC. Its translation is CASSLGLAASYNEQFF. J is TRBJ2-1 and V is TRBV7-2; 10 bases are a match to TRBD2. Looked up from germline, CDR1 is SGHTA and CDR2 is FQGNSA. The J segment lost 0 bases and the V segment lost 5 bases, leaving 4 bases of the junction unmatched. This CDR3 contains 16 residues.